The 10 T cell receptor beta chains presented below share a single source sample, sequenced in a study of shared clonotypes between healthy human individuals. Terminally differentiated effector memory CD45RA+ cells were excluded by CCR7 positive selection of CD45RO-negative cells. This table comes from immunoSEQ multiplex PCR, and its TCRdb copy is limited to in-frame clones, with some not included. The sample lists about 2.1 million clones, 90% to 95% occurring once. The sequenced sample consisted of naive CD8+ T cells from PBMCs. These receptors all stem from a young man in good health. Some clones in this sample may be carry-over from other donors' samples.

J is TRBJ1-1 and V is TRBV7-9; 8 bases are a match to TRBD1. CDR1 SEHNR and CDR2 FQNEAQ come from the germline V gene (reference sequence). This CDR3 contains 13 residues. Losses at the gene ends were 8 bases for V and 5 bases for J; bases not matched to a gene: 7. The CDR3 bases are TGTGCCAGCGGCCCAGGGGGCTGGACTGAAGCTTTCTTT. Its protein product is CASGPGGWTEAFF.

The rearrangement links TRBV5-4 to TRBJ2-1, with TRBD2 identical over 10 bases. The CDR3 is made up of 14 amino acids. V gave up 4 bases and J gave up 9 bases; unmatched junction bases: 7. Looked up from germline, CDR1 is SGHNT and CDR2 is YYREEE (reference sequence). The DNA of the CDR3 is TGTGCCAGCAGCCCCCCGGGACTAGCGTTTGAGCAGTTCTTC. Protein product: CASSPPGLAFEQFF. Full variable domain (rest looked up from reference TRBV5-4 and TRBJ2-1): ETGVTQSPTHLIKTRGQQVTLRCSSQSGHNTVSWYQQALGQGPQFIFQYYREEENGRGNFPPRFSGLQFPNYSSELNVNALELDDSALYLCASSPPGLAFEQFFGPGTRLTVL.

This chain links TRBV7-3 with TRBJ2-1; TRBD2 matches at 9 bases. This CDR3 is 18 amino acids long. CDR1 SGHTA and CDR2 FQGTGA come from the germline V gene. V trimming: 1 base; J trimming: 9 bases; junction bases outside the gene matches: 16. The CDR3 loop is CASSLIGGRRLAGSEQFF. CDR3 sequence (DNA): TGTGCCAGCAGCTTAATTGGTGGTAGGCGGCTAGCGGGAAGTGAGCAGTTCTTC.

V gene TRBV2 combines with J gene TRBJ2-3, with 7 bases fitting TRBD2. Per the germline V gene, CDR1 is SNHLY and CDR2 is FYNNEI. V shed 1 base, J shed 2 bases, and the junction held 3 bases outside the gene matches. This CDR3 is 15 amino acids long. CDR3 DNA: TGTGCCAGCAGTGAAGGGACTAGATACACAGATACGCAGTATTTT. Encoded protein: CASSEGTRYTDTQYF.

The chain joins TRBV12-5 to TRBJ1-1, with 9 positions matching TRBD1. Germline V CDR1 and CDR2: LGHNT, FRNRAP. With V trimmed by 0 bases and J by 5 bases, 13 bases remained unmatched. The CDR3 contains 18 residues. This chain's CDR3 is CASGLVQLVGQGWTEAFF. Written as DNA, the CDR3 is TGTGCTAGTGGTTTGGTACAGCTGGTGGGACAGGGATGGACTGAAGCTTTCTTT.

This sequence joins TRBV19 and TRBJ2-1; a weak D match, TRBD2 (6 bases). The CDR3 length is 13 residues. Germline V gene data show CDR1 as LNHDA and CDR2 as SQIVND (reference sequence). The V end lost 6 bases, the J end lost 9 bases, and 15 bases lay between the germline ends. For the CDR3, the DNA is TGTGCCAGTAGCCCACGGGGGATCCGTGAGCAGTTCTTC. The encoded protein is CASSPRGIREQFF.

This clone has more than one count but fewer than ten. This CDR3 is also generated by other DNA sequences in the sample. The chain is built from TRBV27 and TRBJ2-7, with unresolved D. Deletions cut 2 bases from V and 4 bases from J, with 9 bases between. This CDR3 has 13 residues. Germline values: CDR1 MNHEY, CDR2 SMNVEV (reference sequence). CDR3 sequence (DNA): TGTGCCAGCAGTTTACGATTAGGGTACGAGCAGTACTTC. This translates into CASSLRLGYEQYF.

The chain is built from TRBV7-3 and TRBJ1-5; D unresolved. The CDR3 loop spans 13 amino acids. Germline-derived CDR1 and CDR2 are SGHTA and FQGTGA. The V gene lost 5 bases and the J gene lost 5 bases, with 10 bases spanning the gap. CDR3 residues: CASSPNWDQPQHF. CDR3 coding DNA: TGTGCCAGCAGCCCGAACTGGGATCAGCCCCAGCATTTT.

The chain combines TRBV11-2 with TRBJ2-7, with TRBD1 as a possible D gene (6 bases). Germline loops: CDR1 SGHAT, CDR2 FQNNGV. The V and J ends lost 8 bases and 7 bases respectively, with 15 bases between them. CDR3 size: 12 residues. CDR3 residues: CASQGHLFEQYF. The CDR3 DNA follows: TGTGCCAGCCAGGGACATCTTTTTGAGCAGTACTTC. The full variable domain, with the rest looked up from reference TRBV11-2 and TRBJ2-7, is EAGVAQSPRYKIIEKRQSVAFWCNPISGHATLYWYQQILGQGPKLLIQFQNNGVVDDSQLPKDRFSAERLKGVDSTLKIQPAKLEDSAVYLCASQGHLFEQYFGPGTRLTVT.

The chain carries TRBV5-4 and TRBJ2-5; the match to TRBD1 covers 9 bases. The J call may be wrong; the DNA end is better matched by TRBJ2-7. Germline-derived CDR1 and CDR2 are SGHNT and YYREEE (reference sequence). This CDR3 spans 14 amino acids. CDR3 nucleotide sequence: TGTGCCAGCAGCTGGGGGGACAGGGCCTACGAGCAGTACTTC. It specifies CASSWGDRAYEQYF.